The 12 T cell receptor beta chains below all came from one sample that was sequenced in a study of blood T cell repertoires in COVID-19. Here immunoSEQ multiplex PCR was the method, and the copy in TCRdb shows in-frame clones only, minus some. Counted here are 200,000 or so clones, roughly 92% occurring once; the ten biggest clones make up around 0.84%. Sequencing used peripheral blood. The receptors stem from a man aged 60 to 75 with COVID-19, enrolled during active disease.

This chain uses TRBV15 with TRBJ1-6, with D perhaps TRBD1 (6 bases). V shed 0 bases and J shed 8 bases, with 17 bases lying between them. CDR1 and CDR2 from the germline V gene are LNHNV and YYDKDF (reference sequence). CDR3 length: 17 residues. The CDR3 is CATSRDRAAKGDSPLHF. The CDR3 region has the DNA TGTGCCACCAGCAGAGACAGGGCGGCAAAGGGGGATTCACCCCTCCACTTT.

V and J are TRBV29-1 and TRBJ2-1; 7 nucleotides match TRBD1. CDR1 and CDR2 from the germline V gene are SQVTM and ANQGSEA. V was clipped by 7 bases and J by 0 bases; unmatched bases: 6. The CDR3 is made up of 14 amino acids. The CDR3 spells CSGTGTDSYNEQFF. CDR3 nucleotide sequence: TGCAGCGGGACCGGGACAGACTCCTACAATGAGCAGTTCTTC.

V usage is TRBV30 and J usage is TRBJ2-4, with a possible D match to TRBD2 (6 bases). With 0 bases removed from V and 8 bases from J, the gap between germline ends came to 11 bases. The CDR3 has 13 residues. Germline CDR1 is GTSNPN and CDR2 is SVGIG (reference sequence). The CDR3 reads CAWSVLPGDIQYF. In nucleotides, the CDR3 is TGTGCCTGGAGTGTATTACCGGGGGACATTCAGTACTTC. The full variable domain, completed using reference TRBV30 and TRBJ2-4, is SQTIHQWPATLVQPVGSPLSLECTVEGTSNPNLYWYRQAAGRGLQLLFYSVGIGQISSEVPQNLSASRPQDRQFILSSKKLLLSDSGFYLCAWSVLPGDIQYFGAGTRLSVL.

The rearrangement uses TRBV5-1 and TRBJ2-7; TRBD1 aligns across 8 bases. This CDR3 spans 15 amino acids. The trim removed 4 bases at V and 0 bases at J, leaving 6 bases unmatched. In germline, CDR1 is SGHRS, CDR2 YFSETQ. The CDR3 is CASSANRGISYEQYF. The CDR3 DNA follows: TGCGCCAGCAGCGCGAACAGGGGGATCTCCTACGAGCAGTACTTC.

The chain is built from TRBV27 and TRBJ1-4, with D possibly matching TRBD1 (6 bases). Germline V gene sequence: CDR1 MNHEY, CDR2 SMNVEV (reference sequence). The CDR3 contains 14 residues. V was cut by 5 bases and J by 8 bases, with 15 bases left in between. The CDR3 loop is CASSAGQLGEKLFF. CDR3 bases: TGTGCCAGCAGTGCCGGACAGTTGGGGGAAAAACTGTTTTTT.

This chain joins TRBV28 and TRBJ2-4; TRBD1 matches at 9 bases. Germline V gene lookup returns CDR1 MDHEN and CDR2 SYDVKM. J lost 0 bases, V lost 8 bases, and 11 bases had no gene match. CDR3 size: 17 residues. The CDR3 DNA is TGTGCCAGCTCCTTACAGGGGGCCTTACTAGCCAAAAACATTCAGTACTTC. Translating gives CASSLQGALLAKNIQYF.

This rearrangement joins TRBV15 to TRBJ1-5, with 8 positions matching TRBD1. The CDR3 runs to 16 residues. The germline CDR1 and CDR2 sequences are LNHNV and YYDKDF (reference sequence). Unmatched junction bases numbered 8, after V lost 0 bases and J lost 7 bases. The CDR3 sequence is CATSRELTGAGQPQHF. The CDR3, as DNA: TGTGCCACCAGCAGAGAATTGACAGGGGCAGGACAGCCCCAGCATTTT.

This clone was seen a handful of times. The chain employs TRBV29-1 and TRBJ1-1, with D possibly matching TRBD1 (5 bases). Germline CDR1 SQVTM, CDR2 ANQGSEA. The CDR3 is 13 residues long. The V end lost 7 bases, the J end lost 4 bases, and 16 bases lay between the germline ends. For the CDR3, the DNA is TGCAGCGCCCGGGAGGGGTTTAGCACTGAAGCTTTCTTT. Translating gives CSAREGFSTEAFF. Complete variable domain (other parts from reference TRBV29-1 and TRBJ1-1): SAVISQKPSRDICQRGTSLTIQCQVDSQVTMMFWYRQQPGQSLTLIATANQGSEATYESGFVIDKFPISRPNLTFSTLTVSNMSPEDSSIYLCSAREGFSTEAFFGQGTRLTVV.

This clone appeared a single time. In nucleotides, the CDR3 is TGTGCCAGCAGCTTAGACCTAGCGGGGGGGATTACAGATACGCAGTATTTT. Its translation: CASSLDLAGGITDTQYF. The rearrangement joins TRBV7-8 to TRBJ2-3, with 12 bases matching TRBD2. Germline CDR1 is SGHVS and CDR2 is FQNEAQ. The V gene end was trimmed by 1 base and the J gene end by 3 bases; junction bases not matched to a gene: 5. The length of the CDR3 is 17 residues.

CDR3: CAWSKTGTVNTEAFF. CDR3 nucleotides: TGTGCCTGGAGTAAGACCGGGACAGTGAACACTGAAGCTTTCTTT. The chain is built from TRBV30 and TRBJ1-1, with 7 bases aligning to TRBD1. The V and J ends lost 2 bases and 0 bases, in that order; junction bases with no gene match: 6. The CDR3 has 15 residues. The germline gives CDR1 GTSNPN, CDR2 SVGIG (reference sequence).

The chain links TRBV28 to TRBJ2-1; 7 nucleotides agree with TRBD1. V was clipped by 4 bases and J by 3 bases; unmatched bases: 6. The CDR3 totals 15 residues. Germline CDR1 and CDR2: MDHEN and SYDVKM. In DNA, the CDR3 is TGTGCCAGCAGTTGGCAGGACAGGATCTACAATGAGCAGTTCTTC. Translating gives CASSWQDRIYNEQFF.

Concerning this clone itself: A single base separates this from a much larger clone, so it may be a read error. CDR3 sequence reads: CASSQGPPGGTEAFF. The CDR3 coding sequence is TGTGCCAGCAGCCAAGGCCCCCCCGGAGGCACTGAAGCTTTCTTT. J is TRBJ1-1 and V is TRBV3-1 (or the pseudogene TRBV3-2); D uncertain. The V end was cut by 1 base, the J end by 4 bases, with 13 bases between. Germline V lookup: CDR1 LGHDT, CDR2 YNNKEL (reference sequence). This CDR3 has 15 residues.